The 26 T cell receptor beta chains presented below share a single source sample, sequenced in a study of tumor-infiltrating lymphocytes in oesophageal squamous cell carcinoma. A single record per CDR3 protein comes from TCRdb applying MiXCR to the PCR reads. The table has roughly 20,000 distinct CDR3 sequences, roughly 53% seen once; the top ten hold less than 25%. The sample was esophageal tumor tissue. These receptors were collected from a male donor with esophageal squamous cell carcinoma.

The chain joins TRBV7-3 to TRBJ2-7; TRBD2 agrees at 8 bases. This CDR3 spans 19 amino acids. Trimming took 4 bases from V and 5 from J; bases not matched to a gene: 22. CDR1 and CDR2 (germline): SGHTA, FQGTGA. CDR3 DNA sequence: TGTGCCAGCAGCTCCCTTCCCCTATCTAGCGGGTCTTCACTCGACGAGCAGTACTTC. It codes for CASSSLPLSSGSSLDEQYF.

This clonotype was seen ten or more times. The chain recombines TRBV11-2 with TRBJ2-5, with D perhaps matching TRBD2 (5 bases). Trimming stripped 1 base from V and 3 bases from J, with 21 bases between. This CDR3 has 18 residues. The germline V gene has CDR1 SGHAT and CDR2 FQNNGV. The CDR3 loop reads CASSLVRVSGSRKETQYF. CDR3 nucleotide sequence: TGTGCCAGCAGCTTAGTACGGGTGTCGGGGAGCCGAAAAGAGACCCAGTACTTC.

Worth noting for this clonotype: A read error is likely, as this CDR3 ends without the conserved phenylalanine or tryptophan. The DNA is omitted, as the CDR3 cannot be located on it reliably, and the CDR3 follows TCRdb's listing. The V gene is TRBV11-2, the J gene TRBJ2-1; TRBD2 is the table's D call and was not checked against the DNA. 17 amino acids form the CDR3, both terminal residues included. Germline assignment: CDR1 SGHAT and CDR2 FQNNGV. The CDR3 loop reads CASSLGGHPSAGYTFGS.

The rearrangement joins TRBV7-4 to TRBJ2-1, with TRBD2 matching over 8 bases. Near its end, the DNA agrees better with TRBJ2-7, so the J call may be wrong. This CDR3 has 15 amino acids. Germline values: CDR1 SGHVT, CDR2 SQSDAQ. Written as DNA, the CDR3 is TGTGCCAGCAGCCGTAGCGGGGCCTCCTACAATGAGCAGTACTTC. Translation gives CASSRSGASYNEQYF.

The gene calls are TRBV7-3 and TRBJ2-1; D not resolved. The germline V gene has CDR1 SGHTA and CDR2 FQGTGA. The germline V and J ends were trimmed by 3 bases and 0 bases, with 3 bases remaining between them. The length of the CDR3 is 13 residues. The CDR3 reads CASSLGSYNEQFF. The CDR3 nucleotides are TGTGCCAGCAGCTTGGGCTCCTACAATGAGCAGTTCTTC.

With regard to this clonotype: A much larger clone is a single base away; this may be a read error. This chain uses TRBV4-3 with TRBJ2-7, with 10 positions matching TRBD2. The germline gives CDR1 LGHNA, CDR2 YSLEER. The trim removed 0 bases at V and 7 bases at J, leaving 9 bases unmatched. This CDR3 is built from 16 residues. The CDR3 nucleotides are TGCGCCAGCAGCCAAGAGGCTAGCGGGAGATACAATGAGCAGTACTTC. Residues: CASSQEASGRYNEQYF.

This clonotype was counted at least ten times. The gene calls are TRBV3-1 and TRBJ2-7, with 9 bases lining up with TRBD2. The CDR3 sequence is 15 residues long. J was trimmed by 4 bases and V by 1 base; bases with no gene match: 5. Germline V lookup: CDR1 LGHDT, CDR2 YNNKEL (reference sequence). Here the CDR3 DNA reads TGTGCCAGCAGCCAAGGTGCGGGACTAGCATACGAGCAGTACTTC. This codes for CASSQGAGLAYEQYF.

This clonotype was seen repeatedly, ten times or more. A clone one base away is much larger, so this may be a read error. The CDR3 DNA is TGTGCCAGCAGCTTAGGGGGACAGACCTACAATGAGCAGTACTTC. Translating gives CASSLGGQTYNEQYF. The V and J genes are TRBV7-2 and TRBJ2-1; 7 nucleotides line up with TRBD1. Matching the DNA end better, TRBJ2-7 makes the J call doubtful. Germline V gene sequence: CDR1 SGHTA, CDR2 FQGNSA. This CDR3 has 15 amino acids.

The chain combines TRBV6-2 or TRBV6-3 with TRBJ2-1, with TRBD2 identical over 8 bases. Germline assignment: CDR1 MNHEY and CDR2 SVGEGT. The CDR3 length is 16 residues. The V segment lost 5 bases and the J segment 2 bases; nucleotides outside the gene matches: 8. The CDR3: CASSGPGLAAYNEQFF. The DNA for the CDR3 is TGTGCCAGCAGTGGTCCCGGACTAGCAGCCTACAATGAGCAGTTCTTC.

This chain joins TRBV7-2 and TRBJ2-4; D is unclear. Germline assignment: CDR1 SGHTA and CDR2 FQGNSA. Trimming shortened V by 5 bases and J by 13 bases, and 24 bases separated the two germline ends. The CDR3 sequence is 15 residues long. The CDR3 sequence: CASSNTRVSYNEQYF. DNA for the CDR3: TGTGCCAGCAGCAACACTCGCGTCTCCTACAATGAGCAGTACTTC.

The chain links TRBV5-1 to TRBJ1-1; 7 nucleotides agree with TRBD1. Germline assignment: CDR1 SGHRS and CDR2 YFSETQ. The CDR3 is 13 amino acids. V dropped 4 bases and J dropped 3; count of bases not matched to a gene: 3. CDR3 amino acids: CASSPGQYTEAFF. The CDR3 DNA reads TGCGCCAGCAGCCCGGGACAGTACACTGAAGCTTTCTTT.

The chain combines TRBV7-3 with TRBJ2-1; 9 nucleotides align to TRBD1. The J call may be wrong; the DNA end is better matched by TRBJ2-7. The CDR3 is made up of 16 amino acids. Germline CDR1 reads SGHTA; CDR2 reads FQGTGA. DNA for the CDR3: TGTGCCAGCAGCTTAACTACGGGACAGGGAGGCTACGAGCAGTACTTC. This codes for CASSLTTGQGGYEQYF.

The rearrangement uses TRBV7-2 and TRBJ2-3, with D unresolved. This CDR3 has 11 residues. V dropped 4 bases and J dropped 4 bases, with 3 bases sitting between them. Germline V lookup: CDR1 SGHTA, CDR2 FQGNSA. CDR3 in DNA: TGTGCCAGCAGCTCTTCAGATACGCAGTATTTT. This gives the protein CASSSSDTQYF.

The J gene is TRBJ2-5, the V gene TRBV28; D is uncertain. The assigned J gene may be wrong: the sequence end matches TRBJ2-4 better. CDR3 length: 11 residues. Germline values: CDR1 MDHEN, CDR2 SYDVKM. CDR3 amino acids: CASSYKHIQYF. Here the CDR3 DNA reads TGTGCCAGCAGTTATAAGCACATTCAGTACTTC.

This clonotype was recorded many times. This sequence joins TRBV28 and TRBJ2-7; 8 bases fit TRBD2. CDR1 and CDR2 (germline): MDHEN, SYDVKM. The CDR3 length is 16 residues. J lost 0 bases, V lost 1 base, and 5 bases had no gene match. CDR3 DNA: TGTGCCAGCAGTTTATTGGGACTAGTCCACTCCTACGAGCAGTACTTC. This codes for CASSLLGLVHSYEQYF.

About this clonotype itself: Here the CDR3 omits its conserved ending phenylalanine or tryptophan, so a read error is the likely source. No DNA is shown, since the ends of the CDR3 on it are uncertain; the CDR3 is the one TCRdb lists. The chain recombines TRBV7-9 with TRBJ2-7; the table's D call, TRBD1, was not checked against the DNA. Germline CDR1 is SEHNR and CDR2 is FQNEAQ (reference sequence). The CDR3 is 14 residues long, ends included. CDR3: CASSPGNYGYTFGS.

This rearrangement joins TRBV7-2 to TRBJ2-7; 10 nucleotides align to TRBD2. CDR3 length: 16 residues. With V trimmed by 1 base and J by 7 bases, 10 bases remained unmatched. Germline assignment: CDR1 SGHTA and CDR2 FQGNSA. CDR3 sequence reads: CASSLGRTSGYNEQYF. The DNA for the CDR3 is TGTGCCAGCAGCTTAGGCAGGACTAGCGGATACAATGAGCAGTACTTC.

CDR3 region: CASRETSGAQETQYF. In DNA, the CDR3 is TGTGCCAGCAGGGAGACTAGCGGGGCGCAAGAGACCCAGTACTTC. The gene calls are TRBV2 and TRBJ2-5, with 11 positions matching TRBD2. V shed 6 bases and J 2 bases; nucleotides not matched to a gene: 5. Germline loops: CDR1 SNHLY, CDR2 FYNNEI. CDR3 size: 15 residues.

Remarks on this clonotype: This may come from a read error, since a much larger clone is one base off. The conserved closing phenylalanine or tryptophan is absent in this CDR3, likely reflecting a read error. The V gene is TRBV6-2 or TRBV6-3, the J gene TRBJ1-1; D possibly corresponds to TRBD1 (5 bases). Trimming took off 0 bases at V and 6 bases at J, with 8 bases between the two ends. Looked up from germline, CDR1 is MNHEY and CDR2 is SVGEGT. There are 13 residues in the CDR3. The CDR3 loop reads CASSYSNRPEAFL. DNA for the CDR3: TGTGCCAGCAGTTACTCGAACAGGCCTGAAGCTTTCCTT.

The chain recombines TRBV7-2 with TRBJ2-4; tentatively, D is TRBD1 (6 bases). The DNA end lines up better with TRBJ2-1; the J call may be wrong. Germline assignment: CDR1 SGHTA and CDR2 FQGNSA. This CDR3 spans 14 amino acids. The CDR3 DNA is TGTGCCAGCAGCCGCGGAAATTCAGGGGATGAGCAGTTCTTC. Its protein product is CASSRGNSGDEQFF.

The chain joins TRBV7-2 to TRBJ2-3, with D perhaps TRBD2 (7 bases). Per germline, CDR1 SGHTA and CDR2 FQGNSA. Trimming took 0 bases from V and 2 from J, leaving 9 bases between them. This CDR3 has 15 residues. CDR3 amino acids: CASSLAGGATDTQYF. CDR3 sequence (DNA): TGTGCCAGCAGCTTAGCGGGGGGGGCCACAGATACGCAGTATTTT.

In this sample, this clonotype is medium-sized. The V gene is TRBV7-2, the J gene TRBJ2-7; unclear D gene. CDR1 is SGHTA and CDR2 is FQGNSA in the germline V gene. CDR3 length: 16 amino acids. The ends were cut back, 5 bases at V and 2 bases at J, with 19 bases in the middle. Here the CDR3 reads CASSADPLISPYEQYF. CDR3 sequence (DNA): TGTGCCAGCAGCGCGGACCCTCTCATATCCCCCTACGAGCAGTACTTC. Filled out from reference TRBV7-2 and TRBJ2-7, the complete variable domain reads GAGVSQSPSNKVTEKGKDVELRCDPISGHTALYWYRQSLGQGLEFLIYFQGNSAPDKSGLPSDRFSAERTGGSVSTLTIQRTQQEDSAVYLCASSADPLISPYEQYFGPGTRLTVT.

The V call is TRBV28, the J call TRBJ2-5, with 8 bases that match TRBD1. V gave up 10 bases and J gave up 5 bases; unmatched junction bases: 9. CDR3 length equals 13 residues. The V gene's germline CDR1 is MDHEN and CDR2 SYDVKM. The CDR3 spells CATLLRDRETQYF. CDR3 DNA: TGTGCCACCCTCCTCCGGGACAGGGAGACCCAGTACTTC. Full variable domain (outside the CDR3, taken from reference TRBV28 and TRBJ2-5): DVKVTQSSRYLVKRTGEKVFLECVQDMDHENMFWYRQDPGLGLRLIYFSYDVKMKEKGDIPEGYSVSREKKERFSLILESASTNQTSMYLCATLLRDRETQYFGPGTRLLVL.

The V and J genes are TRBV6-6 and TRBJ2-1; 9 bases fit TRBD1. CDR1 is MNHNY and CDR2 is SVGAGI in the germline V gene (reference sequence). This CDR3 has 20 residues. The junction had 25 bases not matched to a gene; V was cut back by 7 bases and J by 6 bases. For the CDR3, the DNA is TGTGCCAGCATGCTCACCCGGGGGACAGGGTTTACAATCGGACCCAATGAGCAGTTCTTC. Translating gives CASMLTRGTGFTIGPNEQFF.

On this clonotype: The CDR3 carries no conserved terminal phenylalanine or tryptophan, so it likely arises from a read error. It is unclear where the CDR3 begins or ends on the DNA, so no DNA is shown, and the CDR3 is as TCRdb lists it. V usage is TRBV7-2 and J usage is TRBJ1-1; TRBD1, the table's D call, lacks a check against the DNA. Both ends counted, the CDR3 spans 16 residues. Germline-derived CDR1 and CDR2 are SGHTA and FQGNSA. CDR3 protein: CASSSGRADYGYTFGA.

This clonotype turned up a few times. This chain joins TRBV7-6 and TRBJ2-1; TRBD2 agrees at 11 bases. Germline V lookup: CDR1 SGHVS, CDR2 FNYEAQ. The CDR3 extends over 18 amino acids. With V trimmed by 0 bases and J by 3 bases, 7 bases remained unmatched. The CDR3 protein is CASSLALAGTSGYNEQFF. Written as DNA, the CDR3 is TGTGCCAGCAGCTTAGCGCTTGCCGGGACTAGCGGCTACAATGAGCAGTTCTTC. Full variable domain (outside the CDR3, taken from reference TRBV7-6 and TRBJ2-1): GAGVSQSPRYKVTKRGQDVALRCDPISGHVSLYWYRQALGQGPEFLTYFNYEAQQDKSGLPNDRFSAERPEGSISTLTIQRTEQRDSAMYRCASSLALAGTSGYNEQFFGPGTRLTVL.